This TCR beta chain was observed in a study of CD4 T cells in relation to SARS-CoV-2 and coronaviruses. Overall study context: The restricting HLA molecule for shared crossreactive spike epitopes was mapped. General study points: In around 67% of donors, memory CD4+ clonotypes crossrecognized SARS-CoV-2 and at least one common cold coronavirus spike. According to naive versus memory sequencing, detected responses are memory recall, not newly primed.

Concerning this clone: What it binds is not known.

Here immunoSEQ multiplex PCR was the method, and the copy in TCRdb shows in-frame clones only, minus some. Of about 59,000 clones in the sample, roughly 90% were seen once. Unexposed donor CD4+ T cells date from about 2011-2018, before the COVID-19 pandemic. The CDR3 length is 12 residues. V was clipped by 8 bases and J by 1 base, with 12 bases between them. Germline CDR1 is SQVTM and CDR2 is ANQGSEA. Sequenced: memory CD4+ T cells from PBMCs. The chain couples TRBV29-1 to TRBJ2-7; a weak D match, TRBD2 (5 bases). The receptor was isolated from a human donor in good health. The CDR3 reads CSPGGDSYEQYF. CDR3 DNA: TGCAGCCCCGGAGGAGATTCCTACGAGCAGTACTTC.